This note documents a single TCR beta chain sequence. Its antigen is not known. The sample originates from a study of naive and memory T cell subsets. Regarding the study as a whole: Both skin biopsy types reportedly yielded TCRs, tuberculin sites far more.

Stated treatment: skin biopsy from PPD injection site in Mantoux-positive individual. Reverse transcription used DNase-treated unsorted total RNA, aiming for roughly 1 to 1000 ng. Individuals with a positive Mantoux test gave biopsies from PPD-injected skin. For blood and skin samples, reverse transcription used TCR alpha and beta constant primers. One entry per CDR3 protein, called by TCRdb with MiXCR from the UMI-ligation and nested PCR reads. The sample lists about 18,000 distinct CDR3 sequences, 8.5% to 10% occurring once. This CDR3 has 17 amino acids. The V segment lost 7 bases and the J segment 4 bases; nucleotides outside the gene matches: 11.

This sample comprised skin, obtained from a tuberculin skin test site. This chain uses TRBV12-3 or TRBV12-4 with TRBJ2-5, with TRBD2 identical over 14 bases. The TCR comes from an adult in good health. The chain's CDR3 is CASTKTSGRAGAETQYF. In nucleotides, the CDR3 is TGTGCCAGCACCAAGACTAGCGGGAGGGCCGGCGCAGAGACCCAGTACTTC.